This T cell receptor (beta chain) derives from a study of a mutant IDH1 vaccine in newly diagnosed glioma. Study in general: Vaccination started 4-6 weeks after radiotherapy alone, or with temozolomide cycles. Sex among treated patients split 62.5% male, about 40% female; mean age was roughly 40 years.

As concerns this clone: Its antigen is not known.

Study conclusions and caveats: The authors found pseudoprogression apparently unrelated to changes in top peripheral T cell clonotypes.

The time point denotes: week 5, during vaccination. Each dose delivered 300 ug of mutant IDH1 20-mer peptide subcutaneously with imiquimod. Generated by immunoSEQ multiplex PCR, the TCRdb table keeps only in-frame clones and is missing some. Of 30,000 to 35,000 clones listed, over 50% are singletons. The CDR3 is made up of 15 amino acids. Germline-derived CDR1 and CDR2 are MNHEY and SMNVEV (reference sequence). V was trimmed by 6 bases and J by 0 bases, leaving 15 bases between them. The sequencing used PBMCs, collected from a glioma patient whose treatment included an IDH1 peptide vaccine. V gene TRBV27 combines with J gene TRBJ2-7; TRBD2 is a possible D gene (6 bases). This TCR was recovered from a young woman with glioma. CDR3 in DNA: TGTGCCAGCAGCTCCCGGGACGGGAGCTCCTACGAGCAGTACTTC. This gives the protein CASSSRDGSSYEQYF.